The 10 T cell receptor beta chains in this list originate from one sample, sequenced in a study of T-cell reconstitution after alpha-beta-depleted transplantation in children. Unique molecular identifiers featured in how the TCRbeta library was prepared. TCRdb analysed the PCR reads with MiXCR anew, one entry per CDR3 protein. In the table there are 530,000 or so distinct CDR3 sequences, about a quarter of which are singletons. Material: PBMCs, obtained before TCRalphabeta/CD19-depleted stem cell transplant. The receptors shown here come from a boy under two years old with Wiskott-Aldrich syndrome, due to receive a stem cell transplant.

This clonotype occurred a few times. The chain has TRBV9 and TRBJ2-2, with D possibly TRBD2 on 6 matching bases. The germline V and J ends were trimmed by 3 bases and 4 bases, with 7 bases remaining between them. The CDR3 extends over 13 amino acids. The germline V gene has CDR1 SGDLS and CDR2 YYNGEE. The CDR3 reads CASSGTITGELFF. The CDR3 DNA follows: TGTGCCAGCAGCGGGACTATCACCGGGGAGCTGTTTTTT.

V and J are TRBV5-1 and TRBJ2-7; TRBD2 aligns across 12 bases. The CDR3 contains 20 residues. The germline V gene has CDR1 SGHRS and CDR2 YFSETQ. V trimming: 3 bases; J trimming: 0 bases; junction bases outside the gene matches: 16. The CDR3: CASSSSLLAGGPMGSYEQYF. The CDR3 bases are TGCGCCAGCAGCTCAAGCCTGCTAGCGGGAGGGCCAATGGGCTCCTACGAGCAGTACTTC. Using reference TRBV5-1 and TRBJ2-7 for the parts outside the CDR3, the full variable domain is KAGVTQTPRYLIKTRGQQVTLSCSPISGHRSVSWYQQTPGQGLQFLFEYFSETQRNKGNFPGRFSGRQFSNSRSEMNVSTLELGDSALYLCASSSSLLAGGPMGSYEQYFGPGTRLTVT.

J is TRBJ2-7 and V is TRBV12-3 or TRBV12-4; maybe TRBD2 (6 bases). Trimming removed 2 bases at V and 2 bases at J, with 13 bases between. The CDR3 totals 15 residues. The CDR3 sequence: CASSLSRSGAYEQYF. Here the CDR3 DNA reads TGTGCCAGCAGTTTAAGTCGGTCGGGAGCCTACGAGCAGTACTTC.

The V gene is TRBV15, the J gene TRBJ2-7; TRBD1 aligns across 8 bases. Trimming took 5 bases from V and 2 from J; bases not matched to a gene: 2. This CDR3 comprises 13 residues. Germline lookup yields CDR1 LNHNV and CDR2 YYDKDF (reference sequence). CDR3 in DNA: TGTGCCACCAGCGTGACAGGGGCCTACGAGCAGTACTTC. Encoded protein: CATSVTGAYEQYF.

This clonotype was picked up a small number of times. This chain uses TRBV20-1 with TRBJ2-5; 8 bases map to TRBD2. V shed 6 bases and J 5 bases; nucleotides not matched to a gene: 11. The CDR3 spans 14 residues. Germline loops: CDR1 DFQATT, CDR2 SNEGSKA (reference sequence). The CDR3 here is CSAATSGAGETQYF. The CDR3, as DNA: TGCAGTGCGGCTACTAGCGGAGCGGGGGAGACCCAGTACTTC.

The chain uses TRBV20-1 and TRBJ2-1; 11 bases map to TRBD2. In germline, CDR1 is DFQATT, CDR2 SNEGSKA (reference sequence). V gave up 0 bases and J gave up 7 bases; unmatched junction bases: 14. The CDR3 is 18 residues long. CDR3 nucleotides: TGCAGTGCTAGAGAGGCGGGGATCGTAGCGGGAGGGCGTAATGAGCAGTTCTTC. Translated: CSAREAGIVAGGRNEQFF.

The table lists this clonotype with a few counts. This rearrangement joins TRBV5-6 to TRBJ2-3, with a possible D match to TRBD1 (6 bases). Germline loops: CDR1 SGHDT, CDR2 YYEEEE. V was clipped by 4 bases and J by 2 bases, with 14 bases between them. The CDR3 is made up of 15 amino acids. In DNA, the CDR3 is TGTGCCAGCAGCAGCCAGGGGTGGCCCACAGATACGCAGTATTTT. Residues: CASSSQGWPTDTQYF. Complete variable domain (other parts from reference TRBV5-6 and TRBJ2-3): DAGVTQSPTHLIKTRGQQVTLRCSPKSGHDTVSWYQQALGQGPQFIFQYYEEEERQRGNFPDRFSGHQFPNYSSELNVNALLLGDSALYLCASSSQGWPTDTQYFGPGTRLTVL.

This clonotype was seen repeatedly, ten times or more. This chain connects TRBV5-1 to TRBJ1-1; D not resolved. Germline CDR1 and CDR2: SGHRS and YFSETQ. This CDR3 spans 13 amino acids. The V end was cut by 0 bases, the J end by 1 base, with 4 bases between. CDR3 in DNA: TGCGCCAGCAGCTTGGGGGCGAACACTGAAGCTTTCTTT. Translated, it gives CASSLGANTEAFF.

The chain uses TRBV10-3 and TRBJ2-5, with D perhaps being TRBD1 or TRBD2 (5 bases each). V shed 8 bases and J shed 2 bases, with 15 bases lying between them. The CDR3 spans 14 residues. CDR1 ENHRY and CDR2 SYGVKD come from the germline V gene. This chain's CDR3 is CAIGLGTTQETQYF. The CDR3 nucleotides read TGTGCCATCGGGTTGGGGACCACACAAGAGACCCAGTACTTC.

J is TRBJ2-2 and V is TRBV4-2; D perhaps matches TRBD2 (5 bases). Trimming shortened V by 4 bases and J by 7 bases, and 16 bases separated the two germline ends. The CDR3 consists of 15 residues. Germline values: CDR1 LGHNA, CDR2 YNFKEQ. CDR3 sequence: CASSLRIYEGGELFF. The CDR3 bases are TGTGCCAGCAGCCTACGGATTTATGAGGGCGGGGAGCTGTTTTTT.